This TCR beta chain comes out of a study of T cell changes during pregnancy in multiple sclerosis. A single count supports this clone. The ends lost 5 bases at V and 2 bases at J; junction bases unmatched: 5. This CDR3 region has 14 residues. Per the germline V gene, CDR1 is SGHTA and CDR2 is FQGTGA. Assay: immunoSEQ multiplex PCR; the TCRdb copy retains only in-frame clones and omits some. The data contain tens of thousands of clones, more than 70% of them singletons. This receptor was taken from a female donor in good health, enrolled as a control in a pregnancy study. The starting material was CD8+ T cells from peripheral blood mononuclear cells, obtained after pregnancy. V is TRBV7-3 and J is TRBJ2-7; TRBD2 matches at 8 bases. CDR3: CASSLGGGTYEQYF. The CDR3 DNA is TGTGCCAGCAGCCTCGGGGGGGGAACCTACGAGCAGTACTTC.